This T cell receptor beta chain was identified in a study of regulatory T cells in long-lasting Graves disease. The sample holds many counts of this clonotype. Time point of the sample: newly diagnosed GD, antithyroid drugs for less than 3 months. Construction of the TCR library relied on RNA isolated from PBMCs. Under American Thyroid Association guidelines, Graves' disease was diagnosed. Libraries of TCR beta came from iRepertoire HTBI primers plus Arm-PCR of CDR3 regions. Per the authors' pipeline: The study identified under 80 TRBV and around 15 TRBJ segments across samples. Using its own MiXCR run on the multiplex PCR reads, TCRdb lists one record per CDR3 protein. TCRdb, rather than the study authors, made the V and J calls. The table lists some 250,000 distinct CDR3 sequences, around 18% of them singletons. This CDR3 comprises 14 residues. CDR1 is LGHDT and CDR2 is YNNKEL in the germline V gene (reference sequence). Trimming took 4 bases from V and 6 from J, leaving 14 bases between them.

Separately, the same data were catalogued under a study of T cells in Graves' hyperthyroidism and ophthalmopathy. From that study: The study based diagnoses on clinical symptoms, serum thyroxine and TRAb, thyroid ultrasound and orbital computed tomography. A first-round RT-PCR of the TCR CDR3 used the HTBI primer set.

The J gene is TRBJ2-3, the V gene TRBV3-1, with TRBD2 as a possible D gene (5 bases). The sequence was obtained from a woman aged 30 to 39 with Graves disease. The sample here was peripheral blood mononuclear cells (PBMCs), taken at new diagnosis, from a patient treated with antithyroid drugs. The CDR3 is CASSPIGLADTQYF. DNA for the CDR3: TGTGCCAGCAGCCCCATAGGACTTGCCGATACGCAGTATTTT.